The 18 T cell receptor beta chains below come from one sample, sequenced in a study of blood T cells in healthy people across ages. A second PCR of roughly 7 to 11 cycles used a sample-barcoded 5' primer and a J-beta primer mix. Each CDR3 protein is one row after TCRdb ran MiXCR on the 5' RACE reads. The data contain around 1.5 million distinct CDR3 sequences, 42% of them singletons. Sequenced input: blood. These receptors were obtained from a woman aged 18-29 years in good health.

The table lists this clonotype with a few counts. The CDR3 loop is CSAEDLAGAADTQYF. CDR3 bases: TGCAGTGCCGAGGATTTAGCGGGAGCGGCAGATACGCAGTATTTT. The chain combines TRBV20-1 with TRBJ2-3, with 9 bases identical to TRBD2. The ends lost 6 bases at V and 4 bases at J; junction bases unmatched: 11. There are 15 residues in the CDR3. Germline CDR1 reads DFQATT; CDR2 reads SNEGSKA (reference sequence).

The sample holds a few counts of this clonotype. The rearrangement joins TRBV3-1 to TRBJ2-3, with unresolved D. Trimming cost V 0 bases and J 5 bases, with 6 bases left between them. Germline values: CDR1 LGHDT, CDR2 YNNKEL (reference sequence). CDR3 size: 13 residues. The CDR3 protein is CASSQDSLDTQYF. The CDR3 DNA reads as TGTGCCAGCAGCCAAGATTCGTTAGATACGCAGTATTTT.

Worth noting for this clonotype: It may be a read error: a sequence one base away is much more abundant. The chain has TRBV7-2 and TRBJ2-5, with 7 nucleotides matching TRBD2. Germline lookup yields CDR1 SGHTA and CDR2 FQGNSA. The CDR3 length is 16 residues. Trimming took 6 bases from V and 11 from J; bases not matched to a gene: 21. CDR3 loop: CASSSSGTSSYNEQYF. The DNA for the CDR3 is TGTGCCAGCAGTTCTAGCGGAACAAGCTCCTACAATGAGCAGTACTTC. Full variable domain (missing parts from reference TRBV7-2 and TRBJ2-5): GAGVSQSPSNKVTEKGKDVELRCDPISGHTALYWYRQSLGQGLEFLIYFQGNSAPDKSGLPSDRFSAERTGGSVSTLTIQRTQQEDSAVYLCASSSSGTSSYNEQYFGPGTRLLVL.

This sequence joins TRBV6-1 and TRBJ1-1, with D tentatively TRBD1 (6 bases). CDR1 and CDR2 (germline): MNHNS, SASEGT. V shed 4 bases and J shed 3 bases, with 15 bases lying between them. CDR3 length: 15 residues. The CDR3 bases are TGTGCCAGCAGTGCGGTCCGACAGGTATACACTGAAGCTTTCTTT. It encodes CASSAVRQVYTEAFF.

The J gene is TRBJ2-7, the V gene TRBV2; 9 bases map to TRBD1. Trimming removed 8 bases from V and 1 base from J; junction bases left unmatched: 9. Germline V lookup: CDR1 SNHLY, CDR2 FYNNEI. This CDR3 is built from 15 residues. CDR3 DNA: TGTGCCAGCCAAATCGGACAGGGGAATTCCTACGAGCAGTACTTC. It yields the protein CASQIGQGNSYEQYF.

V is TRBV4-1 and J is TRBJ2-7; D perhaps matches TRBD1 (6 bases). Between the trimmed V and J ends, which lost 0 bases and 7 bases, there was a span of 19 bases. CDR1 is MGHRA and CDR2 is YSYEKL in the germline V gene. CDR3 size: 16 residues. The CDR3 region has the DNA TGCGCCAGCAGCCAAGAAAGGGCGATCCGGGACAATGAGCAGTACTTC. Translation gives CASSQERAIRDNEQYF.

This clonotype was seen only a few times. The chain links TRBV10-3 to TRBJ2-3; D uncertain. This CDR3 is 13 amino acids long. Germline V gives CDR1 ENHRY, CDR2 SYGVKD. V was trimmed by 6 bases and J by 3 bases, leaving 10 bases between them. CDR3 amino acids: CAIRLANTDTQYF. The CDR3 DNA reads TGTGCCATCAGGCTGGCCAATACAGATACGCAGTATTTT.

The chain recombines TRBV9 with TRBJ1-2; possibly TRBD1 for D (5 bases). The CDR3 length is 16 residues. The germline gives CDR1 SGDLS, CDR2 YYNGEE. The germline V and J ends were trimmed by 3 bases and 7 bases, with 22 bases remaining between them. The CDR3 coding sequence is TGTGCCAGCAGCGCGAGAGACAGACCCCTTGGGTCTGGCTACACCTTC. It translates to CASSARDRPLGSGYTF.

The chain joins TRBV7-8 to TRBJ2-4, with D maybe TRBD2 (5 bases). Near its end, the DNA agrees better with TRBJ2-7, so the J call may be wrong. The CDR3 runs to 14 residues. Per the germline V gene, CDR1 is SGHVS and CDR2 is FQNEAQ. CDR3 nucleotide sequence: TGTGCCTCCAAAAAGCGGTCCCTAAGGGACGAGCAGTACTTC. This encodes CASKKRSLRDEQYF.

The CDR3: CASSLVKGPYNEQFF. CDR3 nucleotide sequence: TGTGCCAGCAGCTTAGTAAAGGGACCCTACAATGAGCAGTTCTTC. The gene calls are TRBV11-2 and TRBJ2-1; D may match TRBD1 or TRBD2 (5 bases each). CDR3 length: 15 amino acids. V lost 1 base, J lost 2 bases, and 9 bases lay in between. In germline, CDR1 is SGHAT, CDR2 FQNNGV. Filled out from reference TRBV11-2 and TRBJ2-1, the complete variable domain reads EAGVAQSPRYKIIEKRQSVAFWCNPISGHATLYWYQQILGQGPKLLIQFQNNGVVDDSQLPKDRFSAERLKGVDSTLKIQPAKLEDSAVYLCASSLVKGPYNEQFFGPGTRLTVL.

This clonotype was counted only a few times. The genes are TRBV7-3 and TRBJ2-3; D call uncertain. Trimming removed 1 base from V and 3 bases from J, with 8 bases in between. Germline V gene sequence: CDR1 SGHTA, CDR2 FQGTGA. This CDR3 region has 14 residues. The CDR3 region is CASSLRAETDTQYF. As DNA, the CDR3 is TGTGCCAGCAGCTTAAGGGCAGAAACAGATACGCAGTATTTT.

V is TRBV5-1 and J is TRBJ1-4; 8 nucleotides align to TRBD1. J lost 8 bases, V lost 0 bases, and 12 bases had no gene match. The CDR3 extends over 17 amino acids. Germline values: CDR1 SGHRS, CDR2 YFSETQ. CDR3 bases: TGCGCCAGCAGCTTGGGACTTCGAGGGACAGGAGACGAAAAACTGTTTTTT. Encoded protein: CASSLGLRGTGDEKLFF.

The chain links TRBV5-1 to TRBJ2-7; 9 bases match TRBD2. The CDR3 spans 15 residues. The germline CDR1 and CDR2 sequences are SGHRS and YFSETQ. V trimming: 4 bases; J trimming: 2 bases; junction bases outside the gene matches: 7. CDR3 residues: CASSSALAGPYEQYF. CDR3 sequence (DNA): TGCGCCAGCAGCAGCGCACTAGCGGGTCCCTACGAGCAGTACTTC.

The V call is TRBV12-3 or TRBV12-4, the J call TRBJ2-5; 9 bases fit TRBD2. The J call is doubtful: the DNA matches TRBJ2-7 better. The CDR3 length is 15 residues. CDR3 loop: CASSQAGGPAAEQYF. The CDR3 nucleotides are TGTGCCAGCAGTCAGGCGGGAGGGCCAGCTGCCGAGCAGTACTTC.

This CDR3 reads CASLTQGTDTQYF. The CDR3 DNA reads as TGTGCCAGCCTGACGCAAGGCACAGATACGCAGTATTTT. This rearrangement joins TRBV2 to TRBJ2-3; D is ambiguous. Germline CDR1 SNHLY, CDR2 FYNNEI. V was trimmed by 8 bases and J by 1 base, leaving 10 bases between them. CDR3 length: 13 residues.

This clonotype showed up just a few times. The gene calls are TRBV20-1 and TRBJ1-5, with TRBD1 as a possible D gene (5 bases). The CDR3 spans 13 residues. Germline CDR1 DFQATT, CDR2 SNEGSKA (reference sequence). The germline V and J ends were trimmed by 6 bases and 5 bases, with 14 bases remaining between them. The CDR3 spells CSAREQLYQPQHF. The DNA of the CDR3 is TGCAGTGCCAGGGAACAGCTTTATCAGCCCCAGCATTTT.

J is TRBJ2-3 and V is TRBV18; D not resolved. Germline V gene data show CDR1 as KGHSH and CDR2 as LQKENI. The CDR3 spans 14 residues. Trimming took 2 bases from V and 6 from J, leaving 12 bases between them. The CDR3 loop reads CASSPSSKADTQYF. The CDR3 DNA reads TGTGCCAGCTCACCATCCAGTAAGGCGGATACGCAGTATTTT.

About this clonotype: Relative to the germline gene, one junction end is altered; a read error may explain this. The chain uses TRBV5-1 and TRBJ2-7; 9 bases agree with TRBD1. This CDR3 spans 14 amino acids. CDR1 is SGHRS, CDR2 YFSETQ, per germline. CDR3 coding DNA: TGCGCCAGCAGCTTTTTGACAGGGGGGTACGAGCGGTACTTC. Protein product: CASSFLTGGYERYF.